This record concerns one TCR beta chain sequence. Its antigen is as yet unknown. One end of the junction is discordant with germline, which a read error may explain. The V gene's germline CDR1 is MNHEY and CDR2 SMNVEV (reference sequence). The CDR3 is made up of 16 amino acids. Total RNA was isolated from each sample in quantities of at least 5.5 micrograms. Through a sample-barcoded 5' primer and a J-beta primer mix, a second PCR was run for roughly 6 to 12 cycles. TCRdb re-called the 5' RACE reads with MiXCR, one entry per CDR3 protein. The sample includes 1.5 million to 2 million distinct CDR3 sequences, 40% to 55% seen only once; the top ten take less than 2.5%. This entry belongs to a study of blood T cells in healthy people across ages. Broader study findings: More naive CD4+ cells and higher diversity marked long-lived donors relative to aged donors. Roughly linear declines in TCR beta diversity per million T cells occurred with age.

This receptor was identified in a woman between 40 and 50 years old in good health. The V gene is TRBV27, the J gene TRBJ1-5, with 8 nucleotides matching TRBD1. Sequencing was done on a sample of blood. CDR3 protein: CARSLTPGGFNQPQHF. Written as DNA, the CDR3 is TGTGCCCGCAGTCTAACCCCAGGGGGCTTTAATCAGCCCCAGCATTTT.